This T cell receptor (beta chain) was retrieved from a study of beta chain features in type 1 diabetes. Reverse transcription of all isolated RNA meant that expressed TCRB transcripts were sequenced. Some clones are missing from TCRdb's copy, which holds only in-frame ones; the method was immunoSEQ multiplex PCR. In the table there are about 700,000 clones, 10% to 15% of which are singletons. This clone was picked up a small number of times. Its target is not known. General study results and limits: TCRB CDR3s were moderately but significantly shorter in Type 1 diabetes patients in all four CD4+ subsets. More deletions and fewer insertions at VDJ junctions were seen in type 1 diabetes patients. In the patient group, naive, central memory and Treg TCRB repertoires seemed more alike than in the healthy donor group.

The V gene's germline CDR1 is KGHSH and CDR2 LQKENI. Trimming cost V 5 bases and J 5 bases, with 10 bases left between them. This CDR3 contains 13 residues. One heparinised draw of blood, averaging around 100 mL, came from each donor. The authors sorted CD4+ naive, central memory, regulatory and stem cell-like memory cells via CD45RO/CCR7/CD25/CD127/CD95/CD27. The origin of this receptor is a man aged 18 to 35 with type 1 diabetes. The chain combines TRBV18 with TRBJ2-1; no clear D gene. Material: naive CD4+ T cells from blood. The CDR3 DNA sequence: TGTGCCAGCTCATCAAAGATGGACAATGAGCAGTTCTTC. Translation gives CASSSKMDNEQFF.